Sequencing of this TCR beta chain was carried out in a study of cytotoxic CD8 clonotypes in ibrutinib-treated CLL. Germline loops: CDR1 MNHEY, CDR2 SVGAGI. This CDR3 is 15 amino acids long. V was shortened by 8 bases and J by 5 bases, with 21 bases between the two germline ends. The repertoire was sequenced with immunoSEQ multiplex PCR; TCRdb's copy has only in-frame clones and lacks some. The table includes over 140,000 clones, around 84% detected once. This clone has a handful of counts. This specimen consisted of PBMCs, obtained after 36 months of ibrutinib treatment. The chain joins TRBV6-5 to TRBJ1-1, with D perhaps TRBD1 (6 bases). This receptor was identified in a human donor with chronic lymphocytic leukemia. CDR3 coding DNA: TGTGCCAGCGTTGGCGCAGGGGAGGTTAATACTGAAGCTTTCTTT. Translation gives CASVGAGEVNTEAFF.